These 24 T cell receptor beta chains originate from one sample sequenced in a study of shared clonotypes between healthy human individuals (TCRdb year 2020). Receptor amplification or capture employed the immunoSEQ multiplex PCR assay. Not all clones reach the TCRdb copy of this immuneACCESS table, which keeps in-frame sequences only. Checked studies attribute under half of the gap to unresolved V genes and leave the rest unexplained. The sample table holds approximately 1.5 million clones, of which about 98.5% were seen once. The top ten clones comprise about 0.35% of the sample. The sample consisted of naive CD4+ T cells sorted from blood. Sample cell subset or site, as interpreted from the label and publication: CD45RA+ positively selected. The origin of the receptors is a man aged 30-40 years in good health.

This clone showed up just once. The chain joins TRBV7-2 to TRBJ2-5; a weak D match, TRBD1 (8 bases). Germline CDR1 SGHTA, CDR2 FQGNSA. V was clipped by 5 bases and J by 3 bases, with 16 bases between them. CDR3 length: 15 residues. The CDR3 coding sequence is TGTGCCAGCAGCCTGAGGACAGGGAGGGAAGAGACCCAGTACTTC. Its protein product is CASSLRTGREETQYF.

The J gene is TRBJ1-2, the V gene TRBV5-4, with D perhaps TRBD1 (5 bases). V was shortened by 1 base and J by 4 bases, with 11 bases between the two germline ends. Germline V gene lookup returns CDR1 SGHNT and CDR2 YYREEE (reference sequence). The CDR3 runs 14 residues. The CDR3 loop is CASSLPTTAYGYTF. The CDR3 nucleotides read TGTGCCAGCAGCTTGCCGACGACAGCCTATGGCTACACCTTC. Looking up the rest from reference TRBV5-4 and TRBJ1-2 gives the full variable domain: ETGVTQSPTHLIKTRGQQVTLRCSSQSGHNTVSWYQQALGQGPQFIFQYYREEENGRGNFPPRFSGLQFPNYSSELNVNALELDDSALYLCASSLPTTAYGYTFGSGTRLTVV.

The CDR3 loop reads CASSLHRGIGSEQYF. The CDR3 coding sequence is TGTGCCAGCAGTCTCCACAGGGGGATCGGTAGCGAGCAGTACTTC. The gene calls are TRBV28 and TRBJ2-7, with 8 bases aligning to TRBD1. CDR1 is MDHEN and CDR2 is SYDVKM in the germline V gene. The V gene end was trimmed by 5 bases and the J gene end by 6 bases; junction bases not matched to a gene: 12. This CDR3 is 15 amino acids long.

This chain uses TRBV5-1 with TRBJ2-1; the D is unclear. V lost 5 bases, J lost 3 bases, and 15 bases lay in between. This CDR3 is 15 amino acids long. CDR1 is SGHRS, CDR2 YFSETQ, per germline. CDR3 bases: TGCGCCAGCAGGGATAGCTTGCCCCTCTACAATGAGCAGTTCTTC. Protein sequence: CASRDSLPLYNEQFF.

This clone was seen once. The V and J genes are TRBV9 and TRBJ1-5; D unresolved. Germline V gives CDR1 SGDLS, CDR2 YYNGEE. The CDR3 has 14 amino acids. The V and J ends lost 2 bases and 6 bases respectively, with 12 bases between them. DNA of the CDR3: TGTGCCAGCAGCGTCGATCCCAGCGTTCAGCCCCAGCATTTT. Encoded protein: CASSVDPSVQPQHF.

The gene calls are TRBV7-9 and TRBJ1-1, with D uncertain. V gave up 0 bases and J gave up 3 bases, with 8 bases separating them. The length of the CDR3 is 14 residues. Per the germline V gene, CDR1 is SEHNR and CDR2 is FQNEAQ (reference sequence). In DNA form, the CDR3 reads TGTGCCAGCAGCTTAGCACGGGAGGACACTGAAGCTTTCTTT. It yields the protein CASSLAREDTEAFF.

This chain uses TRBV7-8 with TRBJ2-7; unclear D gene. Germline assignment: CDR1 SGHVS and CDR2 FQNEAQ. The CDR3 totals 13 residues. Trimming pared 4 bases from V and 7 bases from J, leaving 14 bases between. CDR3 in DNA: TGTGCCAGCAGCTACCTGGGCCCGCGGGAGCAGTACTTC. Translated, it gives CASSYLGPREQYF. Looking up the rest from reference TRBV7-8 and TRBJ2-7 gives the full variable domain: GAGVSQSPRYKVAKRGQDVALRCDPISGHVSLFWYQQALGQGPEFLTYFQNEAQLDKSGLPSDRFFAERPEGSVSTLKIQRTQQEDSAVYLCASSYLGPREQYFGPGTRLTVT.

CDR3 in amino acids: CASSLDRDALAKNIQYF. The CDR3 DNA reads as TGTGCCAGCAGCTTAGACCGAGACGCACTAGCCAAAAACATTCAGTACTTC. The chain is built from TRBV7-2 and TRBJ2-4; D is uncertain. V lost 1 base, J lost 0 bases, and 13 bases lay in between. CDR3 length: 17 amino acids. From germline, CDR1 is SGHTA and CDR2 FQGNSA.

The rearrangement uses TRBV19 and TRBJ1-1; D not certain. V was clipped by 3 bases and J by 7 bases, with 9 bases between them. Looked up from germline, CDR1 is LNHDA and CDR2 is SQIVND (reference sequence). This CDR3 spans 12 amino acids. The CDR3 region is CASSIGGFEAFF. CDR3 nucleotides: TGTGCCAGTAGTATTGGTGGTTTTGAAGCTTTCTTT.

CDR3 protein: CASSPLKSRNTDTQYF. CDR3 nucleotides: TGTGCCAGCTCACCCCTGAAATCCAGGAACACAGATACGCAGTATTTT. V and J are TRBV18 and TRBJ2-3; D ambiguous. The V gene lost 3 bases and the J gene lost 2 bases, with 15 bases spanning the gap. CDR3 size: 16 residues. Germline-derived CDR1 and CDR2 are KGHSH and LQKENI.

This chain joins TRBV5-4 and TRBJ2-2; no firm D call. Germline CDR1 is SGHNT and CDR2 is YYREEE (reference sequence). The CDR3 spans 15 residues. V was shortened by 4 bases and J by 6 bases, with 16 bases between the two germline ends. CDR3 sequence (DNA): TGTGCCAGCAGCCCCATGGTCGTAGGGTCCGGGGAGCTGTTTTTT. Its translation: CASSPMVVGSGELFF.

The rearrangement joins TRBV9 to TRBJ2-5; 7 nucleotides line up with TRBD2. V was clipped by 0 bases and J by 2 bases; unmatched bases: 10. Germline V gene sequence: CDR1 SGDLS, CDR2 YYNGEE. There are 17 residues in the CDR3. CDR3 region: CASSVESLWGGQETQYF. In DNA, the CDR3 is TGTGCCAGCAGCGTAGAATCTTTATGGGGGGGACAAGAGACCCAGTACTTC.

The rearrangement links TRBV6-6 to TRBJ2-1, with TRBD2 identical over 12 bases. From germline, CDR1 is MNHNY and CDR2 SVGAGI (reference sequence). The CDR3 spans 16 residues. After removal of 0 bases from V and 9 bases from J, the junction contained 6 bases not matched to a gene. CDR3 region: CASSYSLAGGVGEQFF. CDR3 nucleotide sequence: TGTGCCAGCAGTTACTCGCTAGCGGGAGGGGTCGGTGAGCAGTTCTTC.

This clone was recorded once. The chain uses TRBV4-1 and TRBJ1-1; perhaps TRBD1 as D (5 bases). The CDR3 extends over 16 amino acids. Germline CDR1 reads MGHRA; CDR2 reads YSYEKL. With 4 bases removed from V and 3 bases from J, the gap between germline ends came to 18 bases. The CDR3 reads CASSPQGEGRDTEAFF. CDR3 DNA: TGCGCCAGCAGCCCCCAAGGGGAGGGTAGGGACACTGAAGCTTTCTTT.

CDR3 protein: CASSQLAGGGYEQYF. The DNA for the CDR3 is TGTGCCAGCAGCCAACTAGCGGGAGGGGGGTACGAGCAGTACTTC. This chain joins TRBV7-8 and TRBJ2-7; the match to TRBD2 covers 13 bases. The CDR3 contains 15 residues. Unmatched junction bases numbered 5, after V lost 5 bases and J lost 4 bases. CDR1 and CDR2 (germline): SGHVS, FQNEAQ.

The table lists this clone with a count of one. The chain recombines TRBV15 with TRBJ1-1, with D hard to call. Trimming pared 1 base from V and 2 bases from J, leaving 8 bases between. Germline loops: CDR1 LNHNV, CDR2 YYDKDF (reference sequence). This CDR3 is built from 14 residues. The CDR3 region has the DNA TGTGCCACCAGCAGAGTGCCGGGTAACACTGAAGCTTTCTTT. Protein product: CATSRVPGNTEAFF.

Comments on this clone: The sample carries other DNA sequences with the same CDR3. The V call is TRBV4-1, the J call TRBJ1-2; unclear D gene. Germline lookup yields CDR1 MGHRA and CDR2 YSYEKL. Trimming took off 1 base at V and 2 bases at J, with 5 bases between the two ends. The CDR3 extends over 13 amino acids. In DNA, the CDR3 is TGCGCCAGCAGCCAAGTGTTAAACTATGGCTACACCTTC. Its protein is CASSQVLNYGYTF.

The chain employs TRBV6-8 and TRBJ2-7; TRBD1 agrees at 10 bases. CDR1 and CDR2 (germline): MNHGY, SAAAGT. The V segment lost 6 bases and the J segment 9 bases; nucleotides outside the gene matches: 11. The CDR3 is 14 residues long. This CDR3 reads CASSLWTGGYRQYF. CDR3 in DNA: TGTGCCAGCAGCCTCTGGACAGGGGGGTATCGGCAGTACTTC.

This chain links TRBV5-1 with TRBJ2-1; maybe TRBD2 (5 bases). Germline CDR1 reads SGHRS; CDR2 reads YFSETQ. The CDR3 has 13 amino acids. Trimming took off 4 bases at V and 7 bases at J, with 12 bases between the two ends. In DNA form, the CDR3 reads TGCGCCAGCAGCCTCAGGACTCAGAATGAGCAGTTCTTC. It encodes CASSLRTQNEQFF.

CDR3 nucleotide sequence: TGTGCCATCAGTGACACCGGCGGTGGAAACACCATATATTTT. Translated: CAISDTGGGNTIYF. V usage is TRBV10-3 and J usage is TRBJ1-3; D unresolved. The length of the CDR3 is 14 residues. Germline loops: CDR1 ENHRY, CDR2 SYGVKD. With 3 bases removed from V and 3 bases from J, the gap between germline ends came to 9 bases.

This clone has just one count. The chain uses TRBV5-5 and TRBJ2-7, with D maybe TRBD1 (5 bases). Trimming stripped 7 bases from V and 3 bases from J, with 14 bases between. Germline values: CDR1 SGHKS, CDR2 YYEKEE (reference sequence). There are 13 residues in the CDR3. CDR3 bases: TGTGCCAGCGCCTCGGACACTATCTACGAGCAGTACTTC. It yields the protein CASASDTIYEQYF.

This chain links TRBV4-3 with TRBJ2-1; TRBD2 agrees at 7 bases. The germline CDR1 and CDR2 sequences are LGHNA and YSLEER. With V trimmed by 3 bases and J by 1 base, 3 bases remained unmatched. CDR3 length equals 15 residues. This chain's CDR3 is CASSQGGISYNEQFF. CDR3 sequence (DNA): TGCGCCAGCAGCCAGGGGGGGATTTCCTACAATGAGCAGTTCTTC.

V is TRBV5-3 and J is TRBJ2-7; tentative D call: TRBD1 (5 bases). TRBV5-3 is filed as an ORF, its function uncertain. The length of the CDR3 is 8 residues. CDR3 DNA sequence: TGTGCCAGAAGCACGACAGTTGTC. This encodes CARSTTVV.

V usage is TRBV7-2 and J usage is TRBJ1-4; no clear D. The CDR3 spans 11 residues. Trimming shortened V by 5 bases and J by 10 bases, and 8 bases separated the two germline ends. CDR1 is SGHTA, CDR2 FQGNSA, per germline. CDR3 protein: CASSAGGKLFF. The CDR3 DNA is TGTGCCAGCAGCGCAGGTGGAAAACTGTTTTTT.